The 28 T cell receptor beta chains given below trace back to one sample, sequenced in a study of neurological immune-mediated disorders (dated by TCRdb to between 2017 and 2020). Receptor amplification or capture employed 5' RACE. Sequencing was carried out with an Illumina HiSeq 2500. TCRdb took the public reads, trimmed them with fastp at Q25, ran MiXCR for clone calling and kept in-frame beta chains. Rows matching on CDR3 protein sequence are summarized as one entry with the most common DNA and genes. In all, the sample holds tens of thousands of distinct CDR3 sequences, and over 12% of those were seen once. The top ten constitute 6.5% to 8% of the sample. The material sequenced was PBMCs. The origin of the receptors is a woman aged 45-60 years in good health.

Many counts were recorded for this clonotype. The chain employs TRBV5-1 and TRBJ2-2; D uncertain. CDR1 is SGHRS and CDR2 is YFSETQ in the germline V gene. CDR3 length: 15 amino acids. V lost 2 bases and J lost 1, with 9 bases in between. The CDR3 DNA follows: TGCGCCAGCAGCTTATCTCAACAGAACACCGGGGAGCTGTTTTTT. This codes for CASSLSQQNTGELFF. The full variable domain, with the rest looked up from reference TRBV5-1 and TRBJ2-2, is KAGVTQTPRYLIKTRGQQVTLSCSPISGHRSVSWYQQTPGQGLQFLFEYFSETQRNKGNFPGRFSGRQFSNSRSEMNVSTLELGDSALYLCASSLSQQNTGELFFGEGSRLTVL.

On this clonotype itself: One end of the junction fails to match germline, which may point to a read error. The chain is built from TRBV6-5 and TRBJ1-5; possible D gene TRBD1, 6 bases. Germline-derived CDR1 and CDR2 are MNHEY and SVGAGI. CDR3 length: 15 amino acids. CDR3 sequence reads: CASSLDRNSNRPQNF. DNA of the CDR3: TGTGCCAGCAGTCTTGACAGGAATAGCAATCGGCCCCAGAATTTT.

As for this clonotype: A clone one base away is much larger, so this may be a read error. The chain recombines TRBV20-1 with TRBJ2-7; D is perhaps TRBD2 (7 bases). The CDR3 has 14 residues. Germline-derived CDR1 and CDR2 are DFQATT and SNEGSKA (reference sequence). With 4 bases removed from V and 0 bases from J, the gap between germline ends came to 13 bases. The CDR3 spells CSAIGGGSSYEQYF. The CDR3 nucleotides read TGCAGTGCTATTGGCGGGGGCAGCTCCTACGAGCAGTACTTC.

The table lists this clonotype with many counts. The chain is built from TRBV5-5 and TRBJ2-1, with TRBD1 matching 9 bases. The germline V gene has CDR1 SGHKS and CDR2 YYEKEE (reference sequence). The ends lost 4 bases at V and 1 base at J; junction bases unmatched: 6. The CDR3 is made up of 16 amino acids. Written as DNA, the CDR3 is TGTGCCAGCAGCCCGACAGGGGGACAATCCTACAATGAGCAGTTCTTC. It encodes CASSPTGGQSYNEQFF.

This clonotype was seen repeatedly, ten times or more. The chain couples TRBV7-9 to TRBJ1-2; D is perhaps TRBD1 (6 bases). V was clipped by 5 bases and J by 6 bases, with 16 bases between them. CDR3 length equals 14 residues. Germline V lookup: CDR1 SEHNR, CDR2 FQNEAQ (reference sequence). The CDR3 spells CASSLLTGSDGYTF. DNA for the CDR3: TGTGCCAGCAGCCTGCTGACAGGTTCGGATGGCTACACCTTC.

This clonotype was found many times. The chain joins TRBV20-1 to TRBJ1-2, with 7 bases aligning to TRBD1. Germline CDR1 is DFQATT and CDR2 is SNEGSKA (reference sequence). The CDR3 sequence is 13 residues long. The junction had 7 bases not matched to a gene; V was cut back by 5 bases and J by 4 bases. Here the CDR3 reads CSASRGVGYGYTF. In nucleotides, the CDR3 is TGCAGTGCTTCCAGGGGGGTTGGCTATGGCTACACCTTC.

The chain carries TRBV25-1 and TRBJ1-3, with 7 positions matching TRBD1. In germline, CDR1 is MGHDK, CDR2 SYGVNS. V lost 6 bases, J lost 4 bases, and 6 bases stayed unmatched. This CDR3 is 14 amino acids long. The CDR3 loop reads CASSARGAGNTIYF. CDR3 in DNA: TGTGCCAGCAGCGCCAGGGGGGCCGGAAACACCATATATTTT. The variable domain in full, completed from reference TRBV25-1 and TRBJ1-3, reads EADIYQTPRYLVIGTGKKITLECSQTMGHDKMYWYQQDPGMELHLIHYSYGVNSTEKGDLSSESTVSRIRTEHFPLTLESARPSHTSQYLCASSARGAGNTIYFGEGSWLTVV.

This clonotype appeared many times. V and J are TRBV5-1 and TRBJ2-2; no reliable D call. V dropped 2 bases and J dropped 1 base, with 9 bases sitting between them. The germline CDR1 and CDR2 sequences are SGHRS and YFSETQ. The CDR3 totals 15 residues. CDR3 region: CASSFSNLNTGELFF. CDR3 DNA: TGCGCCAGCAGCTTTAGCAACTTGAACACCGGGGAGCTGTTTTTT.

The sample holds many counts of this clonotype. V gene TRBV7-8 combines with J gene TRBJ2-7; maybe TRBD2 (5 bases). V lost 3 bases and J 1 base, leaving 7 bases between the germline ends. CDR3 length: 13 residues. CDR1 SGHVS and CDR2 FQNEAQ come from the germline V gene. CDR3: CASSFGVSYEQYF. The CDR3 DNA follows: TGTGCCAGCAGCTTCGGGGTTTCCTACGAGCAGTACTTC. Drawing the rest from reference TRBV7-8 and TRBJ2-7, the complete variable domain is GAGVSQSPRYKVAKRGQDVALRCDPISGHVSLFWYQQALGQGPEFLTYFQNEAQLDKSGLPSDRFFAERPEGSVSTLKIQRTQQEDSAVYLCASSFGVSYEQYFGPGTRLTVT.

This clonotype was observed at least ten times. V usage is TRBV6-1 and J usage is TRBJ2-6, with D unclear. V lost 3 bases and J 2 bases, leaving 14 bases between the germline ends. Germline V gene lookup returns CDR1 MNHNS and CDR2 SASEGT. This CDR3 is 17 amino acids long. The CDR3 reads CASSDPSRSPGANVLTF. CDR3 nucleotides: TGTGCCAGCAGTGACCCCAGCAGGAGCCCTGGGGCCAACGTCCTGACTTTC.

In this sample, this clonotype turned up many times. For the CDR3, the DNA is TGCAGTGCTAGAGTCACCAGTAATTCACCCCTCCACTTT. Its translation: CSARVTSNSPLHF. This sequence joins TRBV20-1 and TRBJ1-6; D not certain. Per germline, CDR1 DFQATT and CDR2 SNEGSKA (reference sequence). V shed 1 base and J shed 6 bases, with 7 bases lying between them. The length of the CDR3 is 13 residues.

The chain has TRBV20-1 and TRBJ1-2, with 7 bases fitting TRBD1. V lost 5 bases to trimming and J lost 1 base; unmatched junction nucleotides: 7. Germline V CDR1 and CDR2: DFQATT, SNEGSKA (reference sequence). This CDR3 region has 14 residues. The DNA of the CDR3 is TGCAGTGCTTTCCTTCGACAGGGTAACTATGGCTACACCTTC. This codes for CSAFLRQGNYGYTF.

Many counts were recorded for this clonotype. The chain uses TRBV2 and TRBJ1-5, with D maybe TRBD1 (5 bases). The V end lost 1 base, the J end lost 6 bases, and 7 bases lay between the germline ends. The CDR3 runs to 13 residues. Germline values: CDR1 SNHLY, CDR2 FYNNEI. CDR3 loop: CASSEEGIQPQHF. The CDR3 nucleotides read TGTGCCAGCAGTGAAGAGGGGATTCAGCCCCAGCATTTT.

Points on this clonotype: This may stem from a read error, because a much larger clone lies one nucleotide away. The rearrangement links TRBV3-1 to TRBJ1-5; weak D call: TRBD1 (5 bases). Germline CDR1 LGHDT, CDR2 YNNKEL (reference sequence). The CDR3 spans 13 residues. CDR3 amino acids: CAISPLLGGRKHF. CDR3 nucleotides: TGTGCCATCAGCCCACTCCTGGGGGGACGGAAGCATTTT.

This clonotype was counted a few times. The chain links TRBV7-8 to TRBJ1-2; no firm D call. Germline lookup yields CDR1 SGHVS and CDR2 FQNEAQ. Trimming left V 1 base short and J 10 bases short, with 19 bases between. The CDR3 consists of 15 residues. In nucleotides, the CDR3 is TGTGCCAGCAGCTTAGTAGCAACGGACCAGATCGCCTACACCTTC. Translation: CASSLVATDQIAYTF.

The table lists this clonotype with many counts. One junction end does not reproduce the germline sequence, and a read error may be involved. V and J are TRBV7-9 and TRBJ2-7; D is perhaps TRBD1 or TRBD2 (5 bases each). CDR1 SEHNR and CDR2 FQNEAQ come from the germline V gene (reference sequence). The CDR3 is made up of 12 amino acids. This CDR3 is CASRKSGTALGF. The CDR3 nucleotides read TGTGCCAGCAGAAAATCCGGGACGGCCCTTGGGTTC.

This clonotype is classed as medium-sized. The DNA of the CDR3 is TGCAGCGTGGATACCTCAGACAGACCCTACGAGCAGTACTTC. Its protein is CSVDTSDRPYEQYF. This chain links TRBV29-1 with TRBJ2-7; a weak D match, TRBD1 (5 bases). Germline V CDR1 and CDR2: SQVTM, ANQGSEA. The CDR3 runs to 14 residues. V dropped 6 bases and J dropped 2 bases, with 17 bases sitting between them.

A remark on this clonotype: This may come from a read error, since a much larger clone is one base off. The chain couples TRBV20-1 to TRBJ2-3, with 10 bases lining up with TRBD2. Germline CDR1 is DFQATT and CDR2 is SNEGSKA (reference sequence). The CDR3 runs 15 residues. CDR3 DNA sequence: TGCAGTGCTAGAGATCCAGCGGGAGGGACTAATACGCTGTATTTT. This encodes CSARDPAGGTNTLYF.

This clonotype was detected many times. This CDR3 is CASSLIGTGEETQYF. The CDR3 bases are TGCGCCAGCAGCTTGATCGGGACAGGGGAAGAGACCCAGTACTTC. The chain has TRBV5-1 and TRBJ2-5, with 10 bases identical to TRBD1. Germline loops: CDR1 SGHRS, CDR2 YFSETQ. The V and J ends lost 1 base and 3 bases, in that order; junction bases with no gene match: 3. The length of the CDR3 is 15 residues.

This clonotype was counted ten times or more. This chain connects TRBV3-1 to TRBJ2-1; D unclear. Germline V CDR1 and CDR2: LGHDT, YNNKEL (reference sequence). The CDR3 has 15 amino acids. V lost 2 bases and J lost 4, with 12 bases in between. The CDR3 reads CASSQLRRMYNEQFF. The CDR3, as DNA: TGTGCCAGCAGCCAACTCAGGAGAATGTACAATGAGCAGTTCTTC.

In its sample, this clonotype was seen many times. The chain links TRBV7-2 to TRBJ2-1; the match to TRBD2 covers 13 bases. The ends lost 3 bases at V and 8 bases at J; junction bases unmatched: 7. The CDR3 spans 16 residues. The germline V gene has CDR1 SGHTA and CDR2 FQGNSA. The DNA for the CDR3 is TGTGCCAGCAGCTTGGACGGGACTAGCGGGATGTATGAGCAGTTCTTC. It encodes CASSLDGTSGMYEQFF.

V is TRBV7-2 and J is TRBJ1-2; possible D gene TRBD1, 5 bases. In germline, CDR1 is SGHTA, CDR2 FQGNSA. This CDR3 has 14 residues. Trimming removed 1 base from V and 5 bases from J, with 11 bases in between. The CDR3 DNA follows: TGTGCCAGCAGCTTAGACCTGGGGACTTATGGCTACACCTTC. This codes for CASSLDLGTYGYTF.

This clonotype came up many times. J is TRBJ2-7 and V is TRBV7-2; TRBD2 matches 7 bases. Per germline, CDR1 SGHTA and CDR2 FQGNSA. J gave up 4 bases and V 6 bases, and 12 bases lay outside the gene matches. There are 15 residues in the CDR3. CDR3 protein: CASSSGGGKGYEQYF. The CDR3 nucleotides are TGTGCCAGCAGTTCTGGCGGGGGAAAGGGGTACGAGCAGTACTTC.

This clonotype came up many times. The chain employs TRBV5-1 and TRBJ2-7; D perhaps matches TRBD1 (6 bases). The CDR3 contains 14 residues. Looked up from germline, CDR1 is SGHRS and CDR2 is YFSETQ. Between the trimmed V and J ends, which lost 4 bases and 6 bases, there was a span of 17 bases. The DNA for the CDR3 is TGCGCCAGCAGCACGACGACCAGGGGAACCGAGCAGTACTTC. Its translation: CASSTTTRGTEQYF. Full variable domain (remainder filled in from reference TRBV5-1 and TRBJ2-7): KAGVTQTPRYLIKTRGQQVTLSCSPISGHRSVSWYQQTPGQGLQFLFEYFSETQRNKGNFPGRFSGRQFSNSRSEMNVSTLELGDSALYLCASSTTTRGTEQYFGPGTRLTVT.

This clonotype occurred many times. The genes are TRBV20-1 and TRBJ2-1, with 11 bases lining up with TRBD2. The CDR3 is 16 residues long. Germline V gene lookup returns CDR1 DFQATT and CDR2 SNEGSKA (reference sequence). Unmatched junction bases numbered 11, after V lost 3 bases and J lost 7 bases. CDR3: CSARTTSGSGGNEQFF. The CDR3 bases are TGCAGTGCTAGGACCACTAGCGGGAGCGGTGGAAATGAGCAGTTCTTC.

This clonotype was seen ten or more times. The chain links TRBV7-8 to TRBJ2-7, with D possibly matching TRBD2 (6 bases). The CDR3 covers 16 residues. V lost 1 base, J lost 2 bases, and 15 bases lay in between. Germline CDR1 and CDR2: SGHVS and FQNEAQ. The CDR3 spells CASSLDGLASPYEQYF. In nucleotides, the CDR3 is TGTGCCAGCAGCTTAGATGGGCTAGCGAGCCCCTACGAGCAGTACTTC. The complete variable domain, with remaining parts taken from reference TRBV7-8 and TRBJ2-7, reads GAGVSQSPRYKVAKRGQDVALRCDPISGHVSLFWYQQALGQGPEFLTYFQNEAQLDKSGLPSDRFFAERPEGSVSTLKIQRTQQEDSAVYLCASSLDGLASPYEQYFGPGTRLTVT.

This clonotype was recorded at least ten times. The gene calls are TRBV28 and TRBJ2-5; D gene ambiguous. Per germline, CDR1 MDHEN and CDR2 SYDVKM. V lost 6 bases and J lost 5, with 13 bases in between. The CDR3 totals 13 residues. CDR3 region: CASSKRAWETQYF. CDR3 nucleotides: TGTGCCAGCAGCAAAAGGGCTTGGGAGACCCAGTACTTC.

This clonotype came up many times. V is TRBV28 and J is TRBJ2-1; 14 positions agree with TRBD2. Trimming at V came to 6 bases and at J to 9 bases, leaving 10 bases not matched to a gene. Germline-derived CDR1 and CDR2 are MDHEN and SYDVKM. The length of the CDR3 is 16 residues. The CDR3 nucleotides read TGTGCCAGCAGGAAACCGGGACTAGCGGGAGTCGGTGAGCAGTTCTTC. Protein: CASRKPGLAGVGEQFF. The full variable domain, with the rest looked up from reference TRBV28 and TRBJ2-1, is DVKVTQSSRYLVKRTGEKVFLECVQDMDHENMFWYRQDPGLGLRLIYFSYDVKMKEKGDIPEGYSVSREKKERFSLILESASTNQTSMYLCASRKPGLAGVGEQFFGPGTRLTVL.